These 7 T cell receptor beta chains share one sample of origin, sequenced in a study of regulatory T cells in long-lasting Graves disease. Regarding time point: newly diagnosed GD, antithyroid drugs for less than 3 months. From RNA extracted from PBMCs, the TCR library was made. According to the study, TCR beta libraries were built with iRepertoire HTBI primers and CDR3-region Arm-PCR. TCRdb analysed the multiplex PCR reads with MiXCR anew, one entry per CDR3 protein. The sample records approximately 270,000 distinct CDR3 sequences, approximately 20% being singletons. These data were also reused for a study on T cells in Graves' hyperthyroidism and ophthalmopathy.

This material consisted of peripheral blood mononuclear cells (PBMCs), taken at new diagnosis, from a patient treated with antithyroid drugs. The receptors were gathered from a woman aged 25 to 45 with Graves disease.

In this sample, this clonotype turned up many times. V is TRBV11-3 and J is TRBJ1-1; D remains unclear. Germline CDR1 is SGHNT and CDR2 is YENEEA. The V end was cut by 1 base, the J end by 2 bases, with 5 bases between. The CDR3 spans 13 residues. DNA for the CDR3: TGTGCCAGCAGCTTAGTTCTAAACACTGAAGCTTTCTTT. Its translation: CASSLVLNTEAFF.

This sequence joins TRBV12-3 or TRBV12-4 and TRBJ1-1, with a tentative D call TRBD1 (5 bases). The CDR3 covers 14 residues. Deletions cut 6 bases from V and 1 base from J, with 12 bases between. CDR3: CASSQGGGNTEAFF. For the CDR3, the DNA is TGTGCCAGCAGCCAGGGTGGGGGGAACACTGAAGCTTTCTTT.

This clonotype was counted many times. The rearrangement uses TRBV6-1 and TRBJ2-2; the match to TRBD2 covers 7 bases. CDR3 length: 15 residues. CDR1 and CDR2 (germline): MNHNS, SASEGT. Losses at the gene ends were 7 bases for V and 2 bases for J; bases not matched to a gene: 7. CDR3 sequence (DNA): TGTGCCAGCAATCGAGGGACTACTAACACCGGGGAGCTGTTTTTT. Its translation is CASNRGTTNTGELFF.

Only a few counts were recorded for this clonotype. One base away lies a much larger clone, so this may be a sequencing read error. The chain carries TRBV18 and TRBJ2-7; 8 nucleotides align to TRBD1. CDR3 length: 15 residues. Germline CDR1 is KGHSH and CDR2 is LQKENI. The CDR3 spells CASSPGQDTTYEQHF. The CDR3 coding sequence is TGTGCCAGCTCACCGGGACAGGATACCACCTACGAGCAGCACTTC. The full variable domain, its missing parts supplied by reference TRBV18 and TRBJ2-7, is NAGVMQNPRHLVRRRGQEARLRCSPMKGHSHVYWYRQLPEEGLKFMVYLQKENIIDESGMPKERFSAEFPKEGPSILRIQQVVRGDSAAYFCASSPGQDTTYEQHFGPGTRLTVT.

This clonotype was detected ten times or more. The V gene is TRBV7-2, the J gene TRBJ1-5; D is undetermined. The CDR3 totals 13 residues. Germline V gene sequence: CDR1 SGHTA, CDR2 FQGNSA. V gave up 3 bases and J gave up 9 bases, with 12 bases separating them. CDR3 nucleotide sequence: TGTGCCAGCAGCTTGTCGCGGGATGGGCCCCAGCATTTT. Encoded protein: CASSLSRDGPQHF.

This clonotype has more than one count but fewer than ten. This sequence joins TRBV20-1 and TRBJ1-1; TRBD1 is a possible D gene (5 bases). Germline loops: CDR1 DFQATT, CDR2 SNEGSKA (reference sequence). Trimming removed 5 bases from V and 4 bases from J, with 8 bases in between. The CDR3 consists of 11 residues. The CDR3 DNA reads TGCAGTGCTGGGGGGGGCACTGAAGCTTTCTTT. This codes for CSAGGGTEAFF.

V usage is TRBV4-1 and J usage is TRBJ1-2; 8 bases line up with TRBD1. The germline CDR1 and CDR2 sequences are MGHRA and YSYEKL. The length of the CDR3 is 15 residues. Losses at the gene ends were 2 bases for V and 6 bases for J; bases not matched to a gene: 8. The chain's CDR3 is CASSQPGTGPHGYTF. CDR3 DNA sequence: TGCGCCAGCAGCCAACCCGGGACAGGACCCCATGGCTACACCTTC.